Listed below are T cell receptor beta chains from one sample, sequenced in a study of blood T cell repertoires in COVID-19. Sequencing used immunoSEQ multiplex PCR; TCRdb keeps in-frame clones, though not all of them. The table records about 110,000 clones, under 90% of them present only once. The sample taken for sequencing was peripheral blood. The receptors originated from a woman aged 50 to 60 with acute or convalescent COVID-19. CDR3s include the opening cysteine and the closing phenylalanine or tryptophan. D genes are given only for firm matches. Expanded clones get a size class; other rows say once, few or many, or leave the size out.

>TRBJ2-1|.|13|.|TRBV18
TGTGCCAGCTCACCGGTGCGGGTCAATGAGCAGTTCTTC
CASSPVRVNEQFF
>TRBJ1-3|TRBD1|16|.|TRBV19
TGTGCCAGTCGTTACGACAGGGGGCGTATGGGAAACACCATATATTTT
CASRYDRGRMGNTIYF
>TRBJ2-1|.|12|.|TRBV7-9
TGTGCCAGCAGCTTAGTGCGTGATGAGCAGTTCTTC
CASSLVRDEQFF
>TRBJ1-1|.|15|.|TRBV30
TGTGCCTGGAGTCCCCCAGGAACAGGAGTCACTGAAGCTTTCTTT
CAWSPPGTGVTEAFF
>TRBJ2-7|TRBD1|15|.|TRBV7-3
TGTGCCAGCAGCTTAACGCGGGACAGGACCTACGAGCAGTACTTC
CASSLTRDRTYEQYF
>TRBJ2-7|TRBD1|15|.|TRBV28
TGTGCCAGCAGTCAGACAGGGGGCCCCTTCTACGAGCAGTACTTC
CASSQTGGPFYEQYF
>TRBJ1-1|.|16|.|TRBV6-2/TRBV6-3
TGTGCCAGCAGTTACTCTATCGGGGTTAGGAACACTGAAGCTTTCTTT
CASSYSIGVRNTEAFF
>TRBJ1-6|TRBD1|18|.|TRBV7-6
TGTGCCAGCAGCCTTCGGGCTACAGGGGGCGGGTATAATTCACCCCTCCACTTT
CASSLRATGGGYNSPLHF
>TRBJ1-4|.|14|.|TRBV5-4
TGTGCCAGCAGCCGGGCAGGACTTAATGAAAAACTGTTTTTT
CASSRAGLNEKLFF
>TRBJ1-1|.|13|.|TRBV7-7
TGTGCCAGCAGCGCCGAGTTCGGCACTGAAGCTTTCTTT
CASSAEFGTEAFF
>TRBJ2-6|.|18|.|TRBV28
TGTGCCAGCAGTTTATTTTTGGCAGGGGTAGGTGGGGCCAACGTCCTGACTTTC
CASSLFLAGVGGANVLTF
>TRBJ1-5|.|14|.|TRBV19
TGTGCCAGTAGTATGGGGCAGCGCCCTGGGCCCCAGCATTTT
CASSMGQRPGPQHF
>TRBJ1-5|.|13|.|TRBV6-5
TGTGCCAGCAGCCCCGCGCCATATCAGCCCCAGCATTTT
CASSPAPYQPQHF
>TRBJ2-7|TRBD2|16|.|TRBV2
TGTGCCAGCAGTGAAAGGGCCGGGGTAGCGGGGAGAGAGCAGTACTTC
CASSERAGVAGREQYF
>TRBJ1-2|.|12|.|TRBV5-1
TGCGCCAGCAGCTTGGAGGCGGAGGGCTACACCTTC
CASSLEAEGYTF
>TRBJ2-1|.|13|.|TRBV5-4
TGTGCCAGCAGCTTACAGGGAAGATATGAGCAGTTCTTC
CASSLQGRYEQFF
>TRBJ2-1|TRBD1|15|.|TRBV19
TGTGCCAGTAGTACTACCGGGACAGGGAAAGGTGAGCAGTTCTTC
CASSTTGTGKGEQFF
>TRBJ1-1|.|13|few|TRBV2
TGTGCCAGCTACCTGGGGGCGAACACTGAAGCTTTCTTT
CASYLGANTEAFF
>TRBJ1-1|.|18|.|TRBV12-2
TGTGCAAGTCGCCTGATCCCAGGACAGGGGAGAATGAACACTGAAGCTTTCTTT
CASRLIPGQGRMNTEAFF
>TRBJ2-1|TRBD2|17|.|TRBV18
TGTGCCAGCTCACCCGCGAATAGCGGGGGGCCCCTCAATGAGCAGTTCTTC
CASSPANSGGPLNEQFF
>TRBJ1-5|.|15|once|TRBV4-1
TGCGCCAGCAGCCCAGACCCGGGGAGGGGTCAGCCCCAGCATTTT
CASSPDPGRGQPQHF
>TRBJ1-1|.|15|.|TRBV19
TGTGCCAGTAGTATAAGACAGCCGATGAACACTGAAGCTTTCTTT
CASSIRQPMNTEAFF
>TRBJ1-6|.|13|.|TRBV11-2
TGTGCCAGCAGCTTTACAGGGAATTCACCCCTCCACTTT
CASSFTGNSPLHF
>TRBJ1-2|.|12|.|TRBV25-1
TGTGCCAGCAGTGCATCTTGGAGAGGCTACACCTTC
CASSASWRGYTF
>TRBJ1-5|TRBD1|13|once|TRBV10-3
TGTGCCATCAGGGGACAGCGAAATCAGCCCCAGCATTTT
CAIRGQRNQPQHF
>TRBJ2-3|TRBD2|15|.|TRBV5-1
TGCGCCAGCAGCTCTAGCGGGGCGAGCACAGATACGCAGTATTTT
CASSSSGASTDTQYF
>TRBJ1-1|.|14|.|TRBV6-6
TGTGCCAGCACCATGCAGGGGAAGAACACTGAAGCTTTCTTT
CASTMQGKNTEAFF
>TRBJ2-5|TRBD1|14|.|TRBV7-9
TGTGCCAGCAGCTTTGACAGGGCCCAAGAGACCCAGTACTTC
CASSFDRAQETQYF
>TRBJ1-1|TRBD1|15|.|TRBV2
TGTGCCAGCAGTAAGGGTGGACAGGGGGCGGCTGAAGCTTTCTTT
CASSKGGQGAAEAFF
>TRBJ2-7|TRBD2|13|.|TRBV12-3/TRBV12-4
TGTGCCAGCCGGGGAGGGCTGTATGGCGAGCAGTACTTC
CASRGGLYGEQYF
>TRBJ2-3|.|15|.|TRBV19
TGTGCCAGTAGTCCCGGCGGACTTAGCACAGATACGCAGTATTTT
CASSPGGLSTDTQYF
>TRBJ1-1|TRBD1|17|.|TRBV5-1
TGCGCCAGCAGCTCTCAGGGGGAGGCGGAGGGGAACACTGAAGCTTTCTTT
CASSSQGEAEGNTEAFF
>TRBJ1-4|TRBD1|16|.|TRBV2
TGTGCCAGCAGTGGACCACAGGGGTCAACTAATGAAAAACTGTTTTTT
CASSGPQGSTNEKLFF
>TRBJ1-1|TRBD1|13|.|TRBV19
TGTGCCACCCAACAGGGGGCATACACTGAAGCTTTCTTT
CATQQGAYTEAFF
>TRBJ2-7|.|15|.|TRBV5-1
TGCGCCAGCAGCTTGGTGGCAGGGTCCTCCTACGAGCAGTACTTC
CASSLVAGSSYEQYF
>TRBJ2-7|.|15|.|TRBV5-1
TGCGCCAGCAGCCCGGAGCCGATTAGCTCCTACGAGCAGTACTTC
CASSPEPISSYEQYF
>TRBJ2-5|TRBD1|15|.|TRBV18
TGTGCCAGCTCACCTGGACAGGGGAACGCGGAGACCCAGTACTTC
CASSPGQGNAETQYF
>TRBJ2-7|TRBD1|12|.|TRBV28
TGTGCCAGCACCTACAGGGGGCTCGAGCAGTACTTC
CASTYRGLEQYF
>TRBJ1-1|.|13|.|TRBV14
TGTGCCACACAGTACACGGAGGGGACTGAAGCTTTCTTT
CATQYTEGTEAFF
>TRBJ1-4|.|17|.|TRBV5-1
TGCGCCAGCAGCTCGGGTCCGAGACAGGTTCTTAATGAAAAACTGTTTTTT
CASSSGPRQVLNEKLFF
>TRBJ2-1|TRBD2|15|.|TRBV19
TGTGCCAGTAGTAAGGGACTATTGGATTTATATGAGCAGTTCTTC
CASSKGLLDLYEQFF
>TRBJ1-6|.|13|.|TRBV6-5
TGTGCCAGCTCGGACAAGCGAAATTCACCCCTCCACTTT
CASSDKRNSPLHF
>TRBJ2-5|TRBD2|16|.|TRBV4-1
TGCGCCAGCAGACCTGGGACTAGCGGGGACCAAGAGACCCAGTACTTC
CASRPGTSGDQETQYF
>TRBJ1-2|.|12|.|TRBV12-3/TRBV12-4
TGTGCCAGCAGTTTGAGGTACGCCGGCTACACCTTC
CASSLRYAGYTF
>TRBJ2-7|.|15|.|TRBV6-6
TGTGCCAGCAGTTACTCGAGCCGAGGAGGCTACGAGCAGTACTTC
CASSYSSRGGYEQYF
>TRBJ2-2|.|19|.|TRBV19
TGTGCCAGTAGTATAGATCACGTCTCGGACACTGACAACACCGGGGAGCTGTTTTTT
CASSIDHVSDTDNTGELFF
>TRBJ2-1|TRBD2|15|.|TRBV11-2
TGTGCCAGCAGCTCCTCTAGCGGGTCCTACAATGAGCAGTTCTTC
CASSSSSGSYNEQFF
>TRBJ2-2|TRBD1|18|.|TRBV5-1
TGCGCCAGCAGCTTGACCCCACAGGGGGCGGCGAACACCGGGGAGCTGTTTTTT
CASSLTPQGAANTGELFF
>TRBJ2-1|.|15|.|TRBV5-1
TGCGCCAGCAGCCCAATCCTCGGCTCCTACAATGAGCAGTTCTTC
CASSPILGSYNEQFF
>TRBJ1-1|TRBD1|17|once|TRBV19
TGTGCCAGTAGTATCTTTCTACGGGACAGGGGGAACACTGAAGCTTTCTTT
CASSIFLRDRGNTEAFF
>TRBJ1-1|TRBD1|13|.|TRBV10-3
TGTGCCATCAGAGGGACAGGGGACACTGAAGCTTTCTTT
CAIRGTGDTEAFF
>TRBJ1-5|.|15|once|TRBV2
TGTGCCAGCAGTGTGGACTCAGGGGGCAATCAGCCCCAGCATTTT
CASSVDSGGNQPQHF